The rows below give T cell receptor beta chains drawn from one sample of a study of OX40 agonist ivuxolimab in advanced cancers. This table comes from immunoSEQ multiplex PCR, and its TCRdb copy is limited to in-frame clones, with some not included. The sample holds roughly 75,000 clones; roughly 87% are singletons and the top ten take around 6.5%. Sequenced material: CD4+ or CD8+ T cells sorted from blood, taken in a trial of the OX40 agonist ivuxolimab. The origin of the receptors is an adult with an advanced solid tumor such as melanoma, head and neck, liver or kidney cancer. The CDR3 runs from the conserved cysteine through the conserved F or W. The D gene is left open where the match is weak. Size values are once, few and many counts, or a class for expanded clones, and some rows have none.

j_call clone_size v_call d_call cdr3_length cdr3_nt cdr3_aa
TRBJ2-7 NA TRBV29-1 TRBD2 13 TGCAGCGCTGGGACTAGCGGGGGATACGAGCAGTACTTC CSAGTSGGYEQYF
TRBJ2-5 NA TRBV5-1 NA 14 TGCGCCAGCAGCTTCACAGGGAGTGGAGAGACCCAGTACTTC CASSFTGSGETQYF
TRBJ1-2 NA TRBV6-6 TRBD1 14 TGTGCCAGCAGCGGACAGGGGCTTACCGGGGGCTACACCTTC CASSGQGLTGGYTF
TRBJ2-1 NA TRBV15 NA 14 TGTGCCACCAGCCCCGAAGGGTATTACAATGAGCAGTTCTTC CATSPEGYYNEQFF
TRBJ2-7 few TRBV28 TRBD1 15 TGTGCCAGCAGGGGGGGGGACAGGGGAGCCCACGAGCAGTACTTC CASRGGDRGAHEQYF
TRBJ1-2 NA TRBV15 NA 17 TGTGCCACCAGCAGAGAGGGCGCTGGGGGGCGCAGAGATGGCTACACCTTC CATSREGAGGRRDGYTF
TRBJ1-1 few TRBV7-6 NA 14 TGTGCCAGCAGCTTAGACAACATGAACACTGAAGCTTTCTTT CASSLDNMNTEAFF
TRBJ1-5 NA TRBV4-1 NA 15 TGCGCCAGCAGCCTATGGGGAGATAGCAATCAGCCCCAGCATTTT CASSLWGDSNQPQHF
TRBJ1-5 NA TRBV30 TRBD1 15 TGTGCCTGGAGGGGGGGACAGGGGGACAATCAGCCCCAGCATTTT CAWRGGQGDNQPQHF
TRBJ2-5 NA TRBV6-6 NA 13 TGTGCCAGCAGTCCCAGGGCGGGCGAGACCCAGTACTTC CASSPRAGETQYF
TRBJ2-5 NA TRBV11-1 NA 16 TGTGCCAGCAGCTCACTTCTTACCGGGGGAAGGGAGACCCAGTACTTC CASSSLLTGGRETQYF
TRBJ1-4 NA TRBV30 NA 14 TGTGCCTGGAGTGTTCGAAGTCTTTCCCCCCGACTGTTTTTT CAWSVRSLSPRLFF
TRBJ2-5 NA TRBV7-9 TRBD2 17 TGTGCCAGCAGCCCGACTAGCGGGGTACCCTCCCGAGAGACCCAGTACTTC CASSPTSGVPSRETQYF
TRBJ2-3 NA TRBV14 NA 16 TGTGCCAGCAGCCACTTAGCGGCCATAAACACAGATACGCAGTATTTT CASSHLAAINTDTQYF
TRBJ2-4 NA TRBV28 TRBD1 15 TGTGCCAGCAGTTTAAGGTCAGGGGGTGGAAACATTCAGTACTTC CASSLRSGGGNIQYF
TRBJ1-1 medium-sized TRBV7-2 NA 13 TGTGCCAGCAGCGGCCAGCTTTACTCTGAAGCTTTCTTT CASSGQLYSEAFF
TRBJ1-6 NA TRBV6-6 TRBD1 15 TGTGCCAGCAGGCAAGGGACAGGGTCCCATTCACCCCTCCACTTT CASRQGTGSHSPLHF
TRBJ1-1 NA TRBV5-4 NA 16 TGTGCCAGCAGCCGTTTATTAGGGGCATCGGTCTCTGAAGCTTTCTTT CASSRLLGASVSEAFF
TRBJ2-3 NA TRBV30 NA 13 TGTGCCTGGAAATTGAAGAGCACAGATACGCAGTATTTT CAWKLKSTDTQYF
TRBJ1-2 once TRBV30 NA 14 TGTGCCTGGAGGCTAGGGCCTCCTAACTATGGCTACACCTTC CAWRLGPPNYGYTF
TRBJ1-3 NA TRBV27 NA 14 TGTGCCAGCAAGGGCGGTAGCTCTGGAAACACCATATATTTT CASKGGSSGNTIYF
TRBJ2-2 NA TRBV5-4 NA 15 TGTGCCAGCAGCTTACGGGCTAGCTTACCCGGGGAGCTGTTTTTT CASSLRASLPGELFF
TRBJ1-5 NA TRBV7-2 NA 13 TGTGCCAGCAGCCGAAGTCTTAATCAGCCCCAGCATTTT CASSRSLNQPQHF
TRBJ2-3 NA TRBV5-5 NA 14 TGTGCCAGCAGCCTAGCCCTATACAGGGATACGCAGTATTTT CASSLALYRDTQYF
TRBJ2-2 once TRBV7-7 TRBD2 17 TGTGCCAGCAGCCTAACGGGACTAGCGGGAGGAGCCGGGGAGCTGTTTTTT CASSLTGLAGGAGELFF
TRBJ2-2 NA TRBV7-2 NA 13 TGTGCCAGCAGCCCCTCATCCGTCGGGGAGCTGTTTTTT CASSPSSVGELFF
TRBJ2-5 NA TRBV5-4 NA 14 TGTGCCAGCAGCCCGGCGCAGGGGCGGGAGACCCAGTACTTC CASSPAQGRETQYF
TRBJ2-7 NA TRBV7-9 TRBD1 15 TGTGCCAGCAGTTTCGGACAGGGGGCATCCCACGAGCAGTACTTC CASSFGQGASHEQYF
TRBJ2-4 NA TRBV15 NA 11 TGTGCCACCAGCAGAGAGGACATTCAGTACTTC CATSREDIQYF
TRBJ1-2 medium-sized TRBV5-1 NA 14 TGCGCCAGCAGCTTGAACAGGGCTAACTATGGCTACACCTTC CASSLNRANYGYTF
TRBJ2-7 NA TRBV5-1 NA 15 TGCGCCAGCAGCCCCAATGCGGGAAGCTCCTACGAGCAGTACTTC CASSPNAGSSYEQYF